The 23 T cell receptor beta chains in this list originate from one sample, sequenced in a study of control samples from healthy donors and cancer patients. The protocol was immunoSEQ multiplex PCR, while the TCRdb copy is restricted to in-frame clones and leaves out a portion. This repertoire shows hundreds of thousands of clones, 82% found once; its top ten account for roughly 13%. Sequencing input: PBMCs. The receptor source for this set is a woman in her fifties or sixties with lung cancer.

This clone was seen many times. This chain joins TRBV3-1 (or the pseudogene TRBV3-2) and TRBJ2-7; 10 bases map to TRBD1. The CDR3 contains 13 residues. Unmatched junction bases numbered 2, after V lost 0 bases and J lost 9 bases. The germline V gene encodes CDR1 LGHDT and CDR2 YNNKEL (reference sequence). CDR3 protein: CASSQDDRGRQYF. CDR3 nucleotides: TGTGCCAGCAGCCAAGATGACAGGGGGCGGCAGTACTTC.

V is TRBV5-1 and J is TRBJ2-3; TRBD2 aligns across 7 bases. This CDR3 has 15 residues. With V trimmed by 1 base and J by 2 bases, 4 bases remained unmatched. In germline, CDR1 is SGHRS, CDR2 YFSETQ. CDR3 nucleotide sequence: TGCGCCAGCAGCTTGTGGGGGGGACTCACAGATACGCAGTATTTT. Protein product: CASSLWGGLTDTQYF.

The chain uses TRBV6-6 and TRBJ2-7; 7 bases map to TRBD2. The CDR3 contains 14 residues. V dropped 6 bases and J dropped 0; count of bases not matched to a gene: 5. CDR1 is MNHNY and CDR2 is SVGAGI in the germline V gene (reference sequence). The CDR3 coding sequence is TGTGCCAGCAGGCTCCTAGCGGACTCCTACGAGCAGTACTTC. This codes for CASRLLADSYEQYF.

The gene calls are TRBV6-6 and TRBJ2-1; D is unresolved. The CDR3 has 13 amino acids. Trimming took 10 bases from V and 1 from J, leaving 11 bases between them. CDR1 and CDR2 (germline): MNHNY, SVGAGI (reference sequence). Here the CDR3 DNA reads TGTGCCACCAAAACCAGTTCCTACAATGAGCAGTTCTTC. The encoded protein is CATKTSSYNEQFF.

V gene TRBV4-1 combines with J gene TRBJ1-6; D is unclear. With 0 bases removed from V and 0 bases from J, the gap between germline ends came to 9 bases. The CDR3 contains 17 residues. Germline-derived CDR1 and CDR2 are MGHRA and YSYEKL. CDR3 nucleotide sequence: TGCGCCAGCAGCCAAGAGGCCGGGAGCTCCTATAATTCACCCCTCCACTTT. It translates to CASSQEAGSSYNSPLHF.

This clone has only one observation. The J gene is TRBJ1-2, the V gene TRBV18; D not certain. CDR3 size: 15 residues. CDR1 and CDR2 (germline): KGHSH, LQKENI. V was pared by 3 bases and J by 0 bases, with 11 bases between. The CDR3 DNA sequence: TGTGCCAGCTCACCGGCGGATTCGTCTAACTATGGCTACACCTTC. Protein: CASSPADSSNYGYTF. Based on the CDR3 plus reference TRBV18 and TRBJ1-2, the full variable domain is NAGVMQNPRHLVRRRGQEARLRCSPMKGHSHVYWYRQLPEEGLKFMVYLQKENIIDESGMPKERFSAEFPKEGPSILRIQQVVRGDSAAYFCASSPADSSNYGYTFGSGTRLTVV.

This clone was observed once. The rearrangement links TRBV7-8 to TRBJ2-1, with D maybe TRBD2 (6 bases). The CDR3 totals 13 residues. The germline V and J ends were trimmed by 5 bases and 10 bases, with 15 bases remaining between them. CDR1 and CDR2 (germline): SGHVS, FQNEAQ. The CDR3 region is CASSPGGAGEQFF. The CDR3 bases are TGTGCCAGCAGCCCCGGGGGAGCGGGCGAGCAGTTCTTC.

This chain connects TRBV2 to TRBJ2-1; TRBD2 matches at 8 bases. CDR3 length equals 17 residues. The ends lost 6 bases at V and 8 bases at J; junction bases unmatched: 18. Germline V lookup: CDR1 SNHLY, CDR2 FYNNEI. CDR3 bases: TGTGCCAGCAGCCGCGACCTATCGAGCGGGAGAGGGGATGAGCAGTTCTTC. Its translation: CASSRDLSSGRGDEQFF.

This sequence joins TRBV19 and TRBJ1-2, with 8 bases fitting TRBD1. Trimming cost V 1 base and J 8 bases; bases outside gene matches: 9. The length of the CDR3 is 15 residues. Germline values: CDR1 LNHDA, CDR2 SQIVND (reference sequence). Here the CDR3 DNA reads TGTGCCAGTAGTATAGGGACAGGGAGGGATGTAGGCTACACCTTC. This codes for CASSIGTGRDVGYTF.

The rearrangement links TRBV28 to TRBJ1-2, with D possibly being TRBD1 (6 bases). Germline CDR1 and CDR2: MDHEN and SYDVKM. Between the trimmed V and J ends, which lost 1 base and 4 bases, there was a span of 10 bases. The CDR3 totals 14 residues. In DNA form, the CDR3 reads TGTGCCAGCAGTTTATTGGGGGGCCGCTATGGCTACACCTTC. Encoded protein: CASSLLGGRYGYTF.

In this sample, this clone turned up a few times. The chain joins TRBV11-2 to TRBJ2-7, with 7 bases lining up with TRBD2. Germline CDR1 reads SGHAT; CDR2 reads FQNNGV. The CDR3 runs to 17 residues. V shed 5 bases, J shed 3 bases, and the junction held 16 bases outside the gene matches. The CDR3 is CASSAHLGGGAGYEQYF. DNA for the CDR3: TGTGCCAGCAGCGCCCATCTCGGGGGAGGGGCCGGCTACGAGCAGTACTTC. Using reference TRBV11-2 and TRBJ2-7 for the parts outside the CDR3, the full variable domain is EAGVAQSPRYKIIEKRQSVAFWCNPISGHATLYWYQQILGQGPKLLIQFQNNGVVDDSQLPKDRFSAERLKGVDSTLKIQPAKLEDSAVYLCASSAHLGGGAGYEQYFGPGTRLTVT.

In this sample, this clone turned up a few times. The genes are TRBV6-1 and TRBJ1-2, with D possibly being TRBD1 (5 bases). Per germline, CDR1 MNHNS and CDR2 SASEGT. V lost 3 bases and J lost 4, with 12 bases in between. The length of the CDR3 is 14 residues. CDR3 sequence (DNA): TGTGCCAGCAGTGAGCGAGGGGATCGCTATGGCTACACCTTC. It encodes CASSERGDRYGYTF.

The V and J genes are TRBV3-1 (or the pseudogene TRBV3-2) and TRBJ2-2; D may correspond to TRBD1 or TRBD2 (5 bases each). This CDR3 has 15 amino acids. Trimming left V 2 bases short and J 6 bases short, with 13 bases between. Germline V lookup: CDR1 LGHDT, CDR2 YNNKEL (reference sequence). CDR3 sequence reads: CASSQTRDRPGELFF. The CDR3 DNA is TGTGCCAGCAGCCAAACTAGGGACCGGCCCGGGGAGCTGTTTTTT.

The CDR3 DNA reads TGTGCCATCAGTGACCTTGGAGCCTCTGGAAACACCATATATTTT. Protein: CAISDLGASGNTIYF. This sequence joins TRBV10-3 and TRBJ1-3; no clear D. In germline, CDR1 is ENHRY, CDR2 SYGVKD. The CDR3 is made up of 15 amino acids. Trimming removed 3 bases at V and 0 bases at J, with 9 bases between.

The rearrangement joins TRBV6-5 to TRBJ2-3; a possible D gene is TRBD2 (5 bases). Germline lookup yields CDR1 MNHEY and CDR2 SVGAGI. The CDR3 totals 13 residues. Trimming took off 4 bases at V and 1 base at J, with 6 bases between the two ends. The CDR3, as DNA: TGTGCCAGCAGTTCCGGGGGCACAGATACGCAGTATTTT. Protein product: CASSSGGTDTQYF.

This chain joins TRBV7-3 and TRBJ1-2; tentatively, D is TRBD1 (6 bases). Germline CDR1 SGHTA, CDR2 FQGTGA. V shed 4 bases and J shed 5 bases, with 11 bases lying between them. There are 13 residues in the CDR3. The CDR3 DNA follows: TGTGCCAGCAGCTACCAGGACAGATATGGCTACACCTTC. It codes for CASSYQDRYGYTF.

The CDR3 region is CASRGTSSKNIQYF. CDR3 bases: TGTGCCAGCAGGGGGACTAGCTCCAAAAACATTCAGTACTTC. The chain links TRBV6-5 to TRBJ2-4, with 9 bases fitting TRBD2. The CDR3 has 14 residues. Germline values: CDR1 MNHEY, CDR2 SVGAGI. The J segment lost 2 bases and the V segment lost 6 bases, leaving 2 bases of the junction unmatched.

This clone is a singleton in its sample. This chain uses TRBV18 with TRBJ2-7, with D perhaps TRBD1 or TRBD2 (5 bases each). Germline values: CDR1 KGHSH, CDR2 LQKENI. Trimming removed 5 bases from V and 3 bases from J, with 17 bases in between. This CDR3 is 15 amino acids long. The CDR3 region is CASSAGDGLIYEQYF. In nucleotides, the CDR3 is TGTGCCAGCTCAGCCGGGGACGGCTTGATCTACGAGCAGTACTTC. Together with reference TRBV18 and TRBJ2-7, the CDR3 gives the full variable domain: NAGVMQNPRHLVRRRGQEARLRCSPMKGHSHVYWYRQLPEEGLKFMVYLQKENIIDESGMPKERFSAEFPKEGPSILRIQQVVRGDSAAYFCASSAGDGLIYEQYFGPGTRLTVT.

The genes are TRBV18 and TRBJ1-3; D is perhaps TRBD1 (5 bases). Germline V lookup: CDR1 KGHSH, CDR2 LQKENI. The CDR3 runs 16 residues. The V gene lost 4 bases and the J gene lost 0 bases, with 13 bases spanning the gap. The DNA of the CDR3 is TGTGCCAGCTCACGGGACGCACCTAGCTCTGGAAACACCATATATTTT. Translating it yields CASSRDAPSSGNTIYF.

The chain uses TRBV27 and TRBJ2-5, with D tentatively TRBD2 (5 bases). V lost 8 bases and J lost 5, with 15 bases in between. The CDR3 covers 13 residues. Germline V gene lookup returns CDR1 MNHEY and CDR2 SMNVEV (reference sequence). CDR3 sequence (DNA): TGTGCCAGCCGCTGGGGAGTGGGGGAGACCCAGTACTTC. It specifies CASRWGVGETQYF.

This clone was observed once. The rearrangement uses TRBV5-1 and TRBJ2-5, with 8 bases lining up with TRBD1. From germline, CDR1 is SGHRS and CDR2 YFSETQ. The CDR3 runs to 16 residues. J lost 4 bases, V lost 0 bases, and 8 bases had no gene match. The DNA for the CDR3 is TGCGCCAGCAGCTTGGGGTCAGGGGGCGCGTCAGAGACCCAGTACTTC. Translation: CASSLGSGGASETQYF.

The table lists this clone with a few counts. The chain recombines TRBV15 with TRBJ1-2; D is possibly TRBD1 (5 bases). CDR3 length equals 14 residues. The germline CDR1 and CDR2 sequences are LNHNV and YYDKDF (reference sequence). Trimming took 0 bases from V and 4 from J, leaving 9 bases between them. Here the CDR3 reads CATSRDGDGYGYTF. Written as DNA, the CDR3 is TGTGCCACCAGCAGAGATGGGGACGGCTATGGCTACACCTTC.

This rearrangement joins TRBV29-1 to TRBJ2-5; the D gene is possibly TRBD1 (6 bases). Deletions cut 7 bases from V and 3 bases from J, with 12 bases between. Per the germline V gene, CDR1 is SQVTM and CDR2 is ANQGSEA. This CDR3 comprises 12 residues. The CDR3 DNA reads as TGCAGCGCCCTGGGGGCCGAAGAGACCCAGTACTTC. Residues: CSALGAEETQYF.